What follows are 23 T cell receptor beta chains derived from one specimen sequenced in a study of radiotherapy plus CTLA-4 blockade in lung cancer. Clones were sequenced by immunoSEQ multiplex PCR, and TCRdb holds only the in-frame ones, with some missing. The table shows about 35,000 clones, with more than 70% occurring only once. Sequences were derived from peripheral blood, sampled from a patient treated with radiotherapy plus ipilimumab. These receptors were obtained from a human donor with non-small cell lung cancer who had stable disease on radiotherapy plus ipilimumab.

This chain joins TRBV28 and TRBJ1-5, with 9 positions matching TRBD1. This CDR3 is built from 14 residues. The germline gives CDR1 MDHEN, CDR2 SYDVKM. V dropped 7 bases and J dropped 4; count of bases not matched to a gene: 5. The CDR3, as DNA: TGTGCCAGCACCGTGGGACAGGGAAATCAGCCCCAGCATTTT. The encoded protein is CASTVGQGNQPQHF.

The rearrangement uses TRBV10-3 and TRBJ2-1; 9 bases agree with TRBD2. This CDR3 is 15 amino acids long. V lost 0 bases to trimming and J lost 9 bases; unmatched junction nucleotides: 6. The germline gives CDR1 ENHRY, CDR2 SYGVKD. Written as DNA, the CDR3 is TGTGCCATCAGTGAGTCGATGACTAGCGGAATTGAGCAGTTCTTC. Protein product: CAISESMTSGIEQFF.

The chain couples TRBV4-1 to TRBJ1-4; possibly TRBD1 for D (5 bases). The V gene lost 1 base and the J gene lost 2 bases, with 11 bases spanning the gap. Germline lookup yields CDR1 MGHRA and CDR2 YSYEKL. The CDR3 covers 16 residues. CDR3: CASSQVGPGTNEKLFF. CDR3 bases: TGCGCCAGCAGCCAAGTCGGGCCAGGGACTAATGAAAAACTGTTTTTT.

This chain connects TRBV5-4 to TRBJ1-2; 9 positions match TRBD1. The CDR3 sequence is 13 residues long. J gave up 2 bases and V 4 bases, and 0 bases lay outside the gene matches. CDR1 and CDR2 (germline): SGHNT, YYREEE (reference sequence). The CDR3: CASSGTGNYGYTF. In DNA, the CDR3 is TGTGCCAGCAGCGGGACAGGGAACTATGGCTACACCTTC.

The CDR3 DNA reads as TGTGCCAGCAGCTTACGGGTTGGGGGGGCCGGGGAGCTGTTTTTT. Translating gives CASSLRVGGAGELFF. This chain uses TRBV11-3 with TRBJ2-2; 7 nucleotides match TRBD2. J was trimmed by 6 bases and V by 2 bases; bases with no gene match: 6. This CDR3 spans 15 amino acids. Germline CDR1 reads SGHNT; CDR2 reads YENEEA.

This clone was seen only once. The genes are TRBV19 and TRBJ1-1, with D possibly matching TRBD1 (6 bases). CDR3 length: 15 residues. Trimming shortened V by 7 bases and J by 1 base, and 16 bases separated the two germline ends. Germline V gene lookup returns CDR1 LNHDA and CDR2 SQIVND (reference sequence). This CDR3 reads CASKGRDTQNTEAFF. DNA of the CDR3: TGTGCCAGTAAAGGTCGGGACACCCAGAACACTGAAGCTTTCTTT.

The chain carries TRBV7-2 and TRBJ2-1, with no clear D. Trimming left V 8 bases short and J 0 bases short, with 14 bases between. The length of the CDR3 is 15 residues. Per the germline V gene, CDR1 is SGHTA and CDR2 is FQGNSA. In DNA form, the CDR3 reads TGTGCCAGCGATGCGCGCCCTGGCTCCTACAATGAGCAGTTCTTC. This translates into CASDARPGSYNEQFF.

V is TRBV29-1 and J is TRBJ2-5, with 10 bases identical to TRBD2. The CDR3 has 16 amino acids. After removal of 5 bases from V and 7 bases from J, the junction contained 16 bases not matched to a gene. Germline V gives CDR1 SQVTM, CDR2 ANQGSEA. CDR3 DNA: TGCAGCGTTAGGATGCGGGGAGCGGGAGGGCCAGGGACCCAGTACTTC. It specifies CSVRMRGAGGPGTQYF.

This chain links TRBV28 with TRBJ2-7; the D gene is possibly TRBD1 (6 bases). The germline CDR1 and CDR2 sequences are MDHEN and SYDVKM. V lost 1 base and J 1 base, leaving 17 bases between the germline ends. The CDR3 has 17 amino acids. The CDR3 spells CASSLYVGQGPSYEQYF. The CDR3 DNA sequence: TGTGCCAGCAGTTTATACGTGGGGCAGGGGCCTTCCTACGAGCAGTACTTC.

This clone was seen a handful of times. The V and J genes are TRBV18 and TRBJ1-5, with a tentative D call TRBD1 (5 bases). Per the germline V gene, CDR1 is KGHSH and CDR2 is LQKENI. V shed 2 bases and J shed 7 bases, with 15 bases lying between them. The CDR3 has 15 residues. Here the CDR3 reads CASSPFPGPGQPQHF. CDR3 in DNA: TGTGCCAGCTCACCATTCCCAGGGCCGGGCCAGCCCCAGCATTTT.

CDR3: CASSHETTSSSYNEQFF. CDR3 in DNA: TGTGCCAGCAGCCATGAGACTACATCGAGCTCCTACAATGAGCAGTTCTTC. This chain connects TRBV7-3 to TRBJ2-1; D may be TRBD2 (5 bases). The CDR3 extends over 17 amino acids. Looked up from germline, CDR1 is SGHTA and CDR2 is FQGTGA. V was clipped by 5 bases and J by 0 bases, with 17 bases between them.

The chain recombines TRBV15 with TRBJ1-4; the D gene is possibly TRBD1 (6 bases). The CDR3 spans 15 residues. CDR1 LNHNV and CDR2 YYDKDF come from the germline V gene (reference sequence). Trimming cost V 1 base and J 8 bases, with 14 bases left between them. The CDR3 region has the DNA TGTGCCACCAGCAGAGGCGGGCAGGGGAAGGAAAAACTGTTTTTT. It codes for CATSRGGQGKEKLFF.

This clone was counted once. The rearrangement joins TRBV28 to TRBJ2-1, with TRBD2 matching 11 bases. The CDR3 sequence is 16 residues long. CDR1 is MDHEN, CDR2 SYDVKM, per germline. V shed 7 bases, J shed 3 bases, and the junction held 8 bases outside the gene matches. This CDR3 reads CASTLAGGNYYNEQFF. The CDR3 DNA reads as TGTGCCAGCACCCTAGCGGGAGGTAATTACTACAATGAGCAGTTCTTC.

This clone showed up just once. DNA of the CDR3: TGTGCCAGCAGCCCGGACTTCACTGAGCAGTTCTTC. This sequence encodes CASSPDFTEQFF. The chain is built from TRBV14 and TRBJ2-1; tentatively, D is TRBD2 (5 bases). Trimming shortened V by 4 bases and J by 9 bases, and 10 bases separated the two germline ends. The CDR3 runs to 12 residues. Germline V CDR1 and CDR2: SGHDN, FVKESK.

CDR3 DNA: TGCGCCAGCAGCCAAGAGCCAGAAACCTACAATGAGCAGTTCTTC. Protein: CASSQEPETYNEQFF. This chain uses TRBV4-3 with TRBJ2-1; D is unclear. The germline V gene encodes CDR1 LGHNA and CDR2 YSLEER. With 0 bases removed from V and 2 bases from J, the gap between germline ends came to 8 bases. The CDR3 spans 15 residues.

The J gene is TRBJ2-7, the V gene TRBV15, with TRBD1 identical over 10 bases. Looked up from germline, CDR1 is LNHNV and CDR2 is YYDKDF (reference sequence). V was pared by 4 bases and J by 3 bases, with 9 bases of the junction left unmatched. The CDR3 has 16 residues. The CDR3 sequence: CATSTRGGQGYYEQYF. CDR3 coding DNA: TGTGCCACCAGCACAAGGGGGGGACAGGGGTACTACGAGCAGTACTTC.

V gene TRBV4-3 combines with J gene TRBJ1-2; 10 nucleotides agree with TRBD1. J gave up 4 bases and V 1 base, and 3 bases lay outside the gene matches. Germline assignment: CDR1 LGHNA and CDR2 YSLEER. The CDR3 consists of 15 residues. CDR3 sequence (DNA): TGCGCCAGCAGCCAAGCCCGGACAGGGGGCTATGGCTACACCTTC. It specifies CASSQARTGGYGYTF.

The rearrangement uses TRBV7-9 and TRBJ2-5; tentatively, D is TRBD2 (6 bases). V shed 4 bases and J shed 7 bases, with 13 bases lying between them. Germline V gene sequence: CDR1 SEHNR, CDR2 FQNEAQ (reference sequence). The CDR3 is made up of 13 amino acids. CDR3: CASSSSVGGTQYF. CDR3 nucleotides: TGTGCCAGCAGCTCATCGGTGGGAGGGACCCAGTACTTC.

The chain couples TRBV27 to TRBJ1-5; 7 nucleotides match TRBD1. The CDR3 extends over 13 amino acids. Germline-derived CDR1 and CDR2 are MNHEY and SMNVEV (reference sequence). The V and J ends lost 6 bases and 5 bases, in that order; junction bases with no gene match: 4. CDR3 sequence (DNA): TGTGCCAGCAGATTGGGACAGTATCAGCCCCAGCATTTT. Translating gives CASRLGQYQPQHF.

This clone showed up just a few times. The CDR3 reads CAWSSDRGALYGYTF. The CDR3 DNA sequence: TGTGCCTGGAGTTCGGACAGGGGCGCACTCTACGGCTACACCTTC. The chain has TRBV30 and TRBJ1-2, with TRBD1 matching 9 bases. From germline, CDR1 is GTSNPN and CDR2 SVGIG (reference sequence). CDR3 length: 15 residues. V lost 2 bases, J lost 8 bases, and 12 bases stayed unmatched.

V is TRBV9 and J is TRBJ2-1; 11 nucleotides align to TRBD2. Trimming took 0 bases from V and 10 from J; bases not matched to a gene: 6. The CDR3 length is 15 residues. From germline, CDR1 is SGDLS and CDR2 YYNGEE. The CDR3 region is CASSVVAGGPGEQFF. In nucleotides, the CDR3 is TGTGCCAGCAGCGTAGTAGCGGGAGGGCCTGGCGAGCAGTTCTTC. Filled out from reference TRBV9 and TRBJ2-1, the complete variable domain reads DSGVTQTPKHLITATGQRVTLRCSPRSGDLSVYWYQQSLDQGLQFLIQYYNGEERAKGNILERFSAQQFPDLHSELNLSSLELGDSALYFCASSVVAGGPGEQFFGPGTRLTVL.

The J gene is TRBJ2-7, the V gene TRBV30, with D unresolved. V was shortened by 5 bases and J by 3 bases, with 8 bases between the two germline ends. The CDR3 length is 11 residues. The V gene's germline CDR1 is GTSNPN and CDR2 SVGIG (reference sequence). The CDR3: CAWQPGYEQYF. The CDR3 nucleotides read TGTGCCTGGCAGCCGGGCTACGAGCAGTACTTC.

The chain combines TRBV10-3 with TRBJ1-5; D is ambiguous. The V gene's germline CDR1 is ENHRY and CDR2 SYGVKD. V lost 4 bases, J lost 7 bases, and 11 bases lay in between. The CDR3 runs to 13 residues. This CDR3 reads CAISGTIGQPQHF. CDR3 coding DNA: TGTGCCATCAGTGGTACTATTGGGCAGCCCCAGCATTTT.